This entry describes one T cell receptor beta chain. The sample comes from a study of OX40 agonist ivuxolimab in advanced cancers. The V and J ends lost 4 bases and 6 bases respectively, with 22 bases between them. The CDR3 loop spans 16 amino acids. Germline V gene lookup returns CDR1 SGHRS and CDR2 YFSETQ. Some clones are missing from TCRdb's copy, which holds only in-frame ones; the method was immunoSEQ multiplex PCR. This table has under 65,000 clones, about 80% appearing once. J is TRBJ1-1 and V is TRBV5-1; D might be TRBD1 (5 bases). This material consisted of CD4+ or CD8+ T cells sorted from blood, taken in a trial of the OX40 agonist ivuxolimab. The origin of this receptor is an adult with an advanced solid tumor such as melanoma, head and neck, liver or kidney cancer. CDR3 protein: CASSTNRLGVSAEAFF. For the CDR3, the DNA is TGCGCCAGCAGCACCAACAGGTTGGGGGTAAGCGCTGAAGCTTTCTTT.